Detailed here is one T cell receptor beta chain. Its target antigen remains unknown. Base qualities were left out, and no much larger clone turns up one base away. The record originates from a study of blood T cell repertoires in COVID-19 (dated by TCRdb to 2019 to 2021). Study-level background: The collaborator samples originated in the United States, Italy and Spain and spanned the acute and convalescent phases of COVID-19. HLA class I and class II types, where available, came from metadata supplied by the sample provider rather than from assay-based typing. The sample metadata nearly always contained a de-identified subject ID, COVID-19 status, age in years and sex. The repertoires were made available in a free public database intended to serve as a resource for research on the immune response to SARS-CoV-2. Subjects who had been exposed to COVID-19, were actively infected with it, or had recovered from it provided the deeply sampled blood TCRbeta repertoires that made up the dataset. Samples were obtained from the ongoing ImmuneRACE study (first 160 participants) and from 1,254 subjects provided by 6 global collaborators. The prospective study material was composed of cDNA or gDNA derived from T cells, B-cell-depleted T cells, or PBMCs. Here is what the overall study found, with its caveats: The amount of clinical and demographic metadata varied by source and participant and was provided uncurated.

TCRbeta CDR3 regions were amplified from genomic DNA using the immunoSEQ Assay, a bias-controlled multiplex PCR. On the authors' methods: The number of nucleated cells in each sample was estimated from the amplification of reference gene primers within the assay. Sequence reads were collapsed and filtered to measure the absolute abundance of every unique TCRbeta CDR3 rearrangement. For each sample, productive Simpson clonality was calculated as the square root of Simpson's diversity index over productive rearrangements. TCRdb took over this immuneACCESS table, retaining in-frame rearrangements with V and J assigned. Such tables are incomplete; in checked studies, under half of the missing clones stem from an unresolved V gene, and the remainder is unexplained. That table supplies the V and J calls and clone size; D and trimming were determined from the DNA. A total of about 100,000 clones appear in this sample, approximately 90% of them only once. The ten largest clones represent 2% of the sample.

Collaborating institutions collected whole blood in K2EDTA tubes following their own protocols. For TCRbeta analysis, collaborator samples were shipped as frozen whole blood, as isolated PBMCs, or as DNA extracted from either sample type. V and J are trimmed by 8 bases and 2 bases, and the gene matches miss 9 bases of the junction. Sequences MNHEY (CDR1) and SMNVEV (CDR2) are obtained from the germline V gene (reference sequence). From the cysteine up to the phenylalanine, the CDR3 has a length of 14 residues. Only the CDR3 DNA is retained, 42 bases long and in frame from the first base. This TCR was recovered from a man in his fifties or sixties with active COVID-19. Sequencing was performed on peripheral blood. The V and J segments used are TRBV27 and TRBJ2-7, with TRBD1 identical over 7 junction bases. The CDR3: CASAEQGVTYEQYF. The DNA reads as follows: TGTGCCAGCGCGGAGCAGGGGGTCACCTACGAGCAGTACTTC.